This T cell receptor (beta chain) originates from a study of sequential checkpoint blockade in melanoma. CDR1 and CDR2 from the germline V gene are LNHDA and SQIVND (reference sequence). The CDR3 extends over 14 amino acids. V lost 8 bases, J lost 7 bases, and 18 bases lay in between. Treatment defined: randomized to nivolumab then ipilimumab (arm A) or the reverse (arm B). Live CD3+CD8+ CD19− CD56− cells were sorted from PBMCs. Clones were sequenced by immunoSEQ multiplex PCR, and TCRdb holds only the in-frame ones, with some missing. This sample has 9,000 to 10,000 clones, with less than 75% found just once. This clone is classed as medium-sized.

The chain carries TRBV19 and TRBJ2-1; D may be TRBD2 (6 bases). This receptor was taken from a human donor with melanoma. The material was CD8+ T cells sorted from blood (inferred from file names), obtained from a patient given nivolumab and ipilimumab in sequence. CDR3: CASSPRGGWNEQFF. The DNA of the CDR3 is TGTGCCAGTTCCCCGAGGGGAGGATGGAATGAGCAGTTCTTC.